The rows below give T cell receptor beta chains drawn from one sample of a study of monozygotic twins with inflammatory bowel disease. For each CDR3 protein, TCRdb gives one entry from its re-call of the 5' RACE reads, without DNA. The repertoire table contains fewer than 550,000 distinct CDR3 sequences. Sequencing used blood. Receptors were obtained from a human donor with ulcerative colitis or Crohn's disease, or a healthy co-twin of an affected twin (not recorded which). The CDR3 runs from the conserved cysteine through the conserved F or W. The order of the fields is CDR3 length, V gene, J gene, CDR3 protein.

>14|TRBV6-4|TRBJ2-2
CASSAQGNPGELFF
>13|TRBV7-9|TRBJ1-2
CASTSAGNYGYTF
>14|TRBV29-1|TRBJ2-1
CSAERGSLYNEQFF
>15|TRBV5-1|TRBJ2-3
CASSFAGTSTDTQYF
>14|TRBV7-2|TRBJ2-3
CASSAGQSTDTQYF
>15|TRBV5-1|TRBJ2-2
CASSPRPGDTGELFF
>16|TRBV27|TRBJ2-1
CASSLGPSGRVNEQFF
>16|TRBV7-2|TRBJ2-5
CASSLGNSGGWETQYF
>14|TRBV12-3/TRBV12-4|TRBJ1-6
CASSLEIRNSPLHF
>18|TRBV11-1|TRBJ2-1
CASSPAVGAKSSYNEQFF
>12|TRBV7-2|TRBJ1-5
CASSFINGPQHF
>15|TRBV2|TRBJ2-1
CASRAQRQGIDEQFF
>16|TRBV4-1|TRBJ2-2
CASSLDRESGGGELFF
>13|TRBV7-2|TRBJ1-1
CASWTVMNTEAFF
>15|TRBV20-1|TRBJ2-3
CSASQQRGPTDTQYF
>14|TRBV20-1|TRBJ2-1
CSAGGTSGYNEQFF
>14|TRBV6-1|TRBJ2-5
CASSEWGNQETQYF
>16|TRBV12-3/TRBV12-4|TRBJ2-2
CASILGQGSNTGELFF
>14|TRBV10-3|TRBJ1-5
CAISDLTGDQPQHF
>14|TRBV6-5|TRBJ1-1
CASSWGWVNTEAFF
>16|TRBV18|TRBJ2-2
CASSPGTPQNTGELFF
>13|TRBV29-1|TRBJ1-1
CSVEKGTVTEAFF
>15|TRBV30|TRBJ2-7
CAWSVSGTGSYEQYF
>14|TRBV5-1|TRBJ1-1
CASSLTGFNPEAFF
>14|TRBV15|TRBJ2-3
CATSRVTSGGTQYF
>14|TRBV4-3|TRBJ2-2
CASSQRERTGELFF
>14|TRBV10-3|TRBJ2-3
CAISERAYTDTQYF
>11|TRBV30|TRBJ2-7
CAWSDRYEQYF
>17|TRBV4-2|TRBJ2-1
CASSQELELAGVNEQFF
>15|TRBV7-9|TRBJ1-4
CASSLGEALNEKLFF
>16|TRBV7-6|TRBJ1-2
CASSPGGLGTYPGYTF
>11|TRBV6-5|TRBJ1-2
CATGQGHGYTF
>21|TRBV19|TRBJ2-7
CASSIDRTAEKSDRSYYEQYF
>14|TRBV5-1|TRBJ2-7
CASSFDPGPYEQYF
>15|TRBV5-4|TRBJ1-2
CASSPSGQLNYGYTF
>16|TRBV12-3/TRBV12-4|TRBJ1-2
CASRSKRQGPNYGYTF
>13|TRBV7-2|TRBJ2-1
CASSAWTPTEQFF
>17|TRBV15|TRBJ2-1
CATSRDPPDYSYNEQFF